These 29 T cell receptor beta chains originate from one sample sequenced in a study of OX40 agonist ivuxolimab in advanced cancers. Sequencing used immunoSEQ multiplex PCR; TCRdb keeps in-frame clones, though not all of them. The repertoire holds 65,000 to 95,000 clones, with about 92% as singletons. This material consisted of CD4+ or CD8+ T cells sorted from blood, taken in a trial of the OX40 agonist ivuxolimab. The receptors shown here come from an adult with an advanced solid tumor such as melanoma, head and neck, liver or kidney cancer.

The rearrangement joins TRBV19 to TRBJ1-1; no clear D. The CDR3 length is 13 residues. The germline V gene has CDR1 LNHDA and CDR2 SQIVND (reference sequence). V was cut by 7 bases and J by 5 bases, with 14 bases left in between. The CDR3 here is CASTITGSTEAFF. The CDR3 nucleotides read TGTGCCAGTACTATCACCGGGAGTACTGAAGCTTTCTTT.

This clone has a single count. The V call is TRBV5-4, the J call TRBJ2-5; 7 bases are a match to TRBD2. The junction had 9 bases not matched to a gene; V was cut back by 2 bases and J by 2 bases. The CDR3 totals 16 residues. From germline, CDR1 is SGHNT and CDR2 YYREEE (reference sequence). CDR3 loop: CASSFRTGGAQETQYF. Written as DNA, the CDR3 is TGTGCCAGCAGCTTCCGGACGGGGGGAGCACAAGAGACCCAGTACTTC.

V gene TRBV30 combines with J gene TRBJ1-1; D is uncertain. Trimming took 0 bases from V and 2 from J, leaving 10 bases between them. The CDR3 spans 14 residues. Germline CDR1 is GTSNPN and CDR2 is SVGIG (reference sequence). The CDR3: CAWSVAGGNTEAFF. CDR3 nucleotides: TGTGCCTGGAGTGTCGCGGGAGGAAACACTGAAGCTTTCTTT.

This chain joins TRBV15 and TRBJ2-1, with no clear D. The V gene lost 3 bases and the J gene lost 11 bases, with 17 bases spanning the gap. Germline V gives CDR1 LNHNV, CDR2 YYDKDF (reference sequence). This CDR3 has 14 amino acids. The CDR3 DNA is TGTGCCACCAGCAGTTCCAATCAGCAAATCAAGCAGTTCTTC. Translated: CATSSSNQQIKQFF.

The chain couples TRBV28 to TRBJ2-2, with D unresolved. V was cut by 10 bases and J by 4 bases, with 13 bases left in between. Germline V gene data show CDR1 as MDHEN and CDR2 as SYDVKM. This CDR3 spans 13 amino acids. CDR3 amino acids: CATRDSSTGELFF. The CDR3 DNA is TGTGCCACCCGAGACTCGTCCACCGGGGAGCTGTTTTTT. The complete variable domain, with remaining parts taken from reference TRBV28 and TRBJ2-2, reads DVKVTQSSRYLVKRTGEKVFLECVQDMDHENMFWYRQDPGLGLRLIYFSYDVKMKEKGDIPEGYSVSREKKERFSLILESASTNQTSMYLCATRDSSTGELFFGEGSRLTVL.

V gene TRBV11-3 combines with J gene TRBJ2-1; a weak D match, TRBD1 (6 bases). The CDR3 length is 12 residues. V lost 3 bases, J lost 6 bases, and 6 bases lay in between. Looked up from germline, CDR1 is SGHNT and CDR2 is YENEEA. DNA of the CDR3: TGTGCCAGCAGCTTCAGGGGCAATGAGCAGTTCTTC. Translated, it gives CASSFRGNEQFF.

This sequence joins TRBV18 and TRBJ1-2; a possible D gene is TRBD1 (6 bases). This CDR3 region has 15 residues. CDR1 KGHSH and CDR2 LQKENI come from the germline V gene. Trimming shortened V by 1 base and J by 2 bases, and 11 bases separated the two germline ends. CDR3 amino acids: CASSPQPGANYGYTF. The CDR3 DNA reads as TGTGCCAGCTCACCACAACCAGGGGCGAACTATGGCTACACCTTC.

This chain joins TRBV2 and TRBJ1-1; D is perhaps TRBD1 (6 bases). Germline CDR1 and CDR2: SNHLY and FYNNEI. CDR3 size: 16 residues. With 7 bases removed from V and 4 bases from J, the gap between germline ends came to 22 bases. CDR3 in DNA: TGTGCCAGCACTCTTCTGGGAGGCGAAGGGGGCACTGAAGCTTTCTTT. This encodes CASTLLGGEGGTEAFF.

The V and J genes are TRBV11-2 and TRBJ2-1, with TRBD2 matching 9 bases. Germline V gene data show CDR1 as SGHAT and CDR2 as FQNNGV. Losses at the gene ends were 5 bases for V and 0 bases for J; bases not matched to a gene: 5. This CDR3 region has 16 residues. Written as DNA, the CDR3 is TGTGCCAGCAGCCAAAGACTAGCGGCCTCCTACAATGAGCAGTTCTTC. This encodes CASSQRLAASYNEQFF.

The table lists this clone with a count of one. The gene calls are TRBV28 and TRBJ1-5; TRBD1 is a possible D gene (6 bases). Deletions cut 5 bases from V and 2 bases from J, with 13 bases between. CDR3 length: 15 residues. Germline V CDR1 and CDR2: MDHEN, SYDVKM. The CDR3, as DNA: TGTGCCAGCAGTCTACAGGGTCGGGGCAATCAGCCCCAGCATTTT. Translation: CASSLQGRGNQPQHF.

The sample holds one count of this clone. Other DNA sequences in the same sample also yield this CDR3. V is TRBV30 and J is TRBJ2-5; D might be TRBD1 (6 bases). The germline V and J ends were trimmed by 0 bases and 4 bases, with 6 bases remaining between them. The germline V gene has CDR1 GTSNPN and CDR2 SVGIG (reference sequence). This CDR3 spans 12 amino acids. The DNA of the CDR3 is TGTGCCTGGAGTGTAGGGGGAGAGACCCAGTACTTC. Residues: CAWSVGGETQYF.

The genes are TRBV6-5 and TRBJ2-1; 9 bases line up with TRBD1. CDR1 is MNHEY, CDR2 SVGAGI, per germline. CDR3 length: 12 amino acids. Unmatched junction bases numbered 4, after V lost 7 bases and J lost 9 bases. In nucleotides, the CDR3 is TGTGCCAGCAACAGGGGGCGCGGTGAGCAGTTCTTC. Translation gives CASNRGRGEQFF.

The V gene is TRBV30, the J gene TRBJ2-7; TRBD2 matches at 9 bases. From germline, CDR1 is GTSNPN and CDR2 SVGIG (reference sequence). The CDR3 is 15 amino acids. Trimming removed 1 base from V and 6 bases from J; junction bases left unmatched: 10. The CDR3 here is CAWSASGRPLGEQYF. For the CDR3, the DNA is TGTGCCTGGAGTGCGAGCGGGAGGCCGCTGGGCGAGCAGTACTTC.

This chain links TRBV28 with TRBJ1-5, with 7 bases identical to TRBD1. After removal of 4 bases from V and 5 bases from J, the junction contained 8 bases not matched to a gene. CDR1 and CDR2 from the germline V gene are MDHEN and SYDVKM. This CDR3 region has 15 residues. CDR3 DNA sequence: TGTGCCAGCAGTTCCTCCGGGACAGTAGATCAGCCCCAGCATTTT. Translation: CASSSSGTVDQPQHF.

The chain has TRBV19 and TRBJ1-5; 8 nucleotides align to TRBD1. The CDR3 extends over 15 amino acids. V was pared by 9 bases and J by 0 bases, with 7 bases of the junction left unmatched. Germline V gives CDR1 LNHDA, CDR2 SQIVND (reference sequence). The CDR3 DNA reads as TGTGCCAGCCAGCTACAGGGGGATAGCAATCAGCCCCAGCATTTT. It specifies CASQLQGDSNQPQHF.

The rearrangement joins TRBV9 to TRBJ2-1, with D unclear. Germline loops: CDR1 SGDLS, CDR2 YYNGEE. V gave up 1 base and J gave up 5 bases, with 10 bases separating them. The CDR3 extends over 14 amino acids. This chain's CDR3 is CASSVRSFNNEQFF. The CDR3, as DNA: TGTGCCAGCAGCGTAAGGAGCTTTAACAATGAGCAGTTCTTC.

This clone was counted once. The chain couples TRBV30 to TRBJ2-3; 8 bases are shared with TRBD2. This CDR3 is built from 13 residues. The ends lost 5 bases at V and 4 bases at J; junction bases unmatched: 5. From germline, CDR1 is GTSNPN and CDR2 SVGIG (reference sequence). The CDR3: CAWAGGGADTQYF. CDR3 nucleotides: TGTGCCTGGGCGGGGGGAGGGGCAGATACGCAGTATTTT.

The CDR3 DNA reads as TGTGCCAGCAGCTTATACGGGACAGTGGAGGAAAAACTGTTTTTT. This encodes CASSLYGTVEEKLFF. V gene TRBV7-9 combines with J gene TRBJ1-4; 7 positions agree with TRBD1. This CDR3 spans 15 amino acids. V lost 2 bases, J lost 8 bases, and 8 bases stayed unmatched. The germline gives CDR1 SEHNR, CDR2 FQNEAQ (reference sequence).

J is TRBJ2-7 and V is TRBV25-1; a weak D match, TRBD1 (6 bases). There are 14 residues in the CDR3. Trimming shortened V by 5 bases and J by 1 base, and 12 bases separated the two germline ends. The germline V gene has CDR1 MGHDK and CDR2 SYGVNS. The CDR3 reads CASSPRTASYEQYF. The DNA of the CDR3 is TGTGCCAGCAGTCCTCGGACAGCTTCCTACGAGCAGTACTTC.

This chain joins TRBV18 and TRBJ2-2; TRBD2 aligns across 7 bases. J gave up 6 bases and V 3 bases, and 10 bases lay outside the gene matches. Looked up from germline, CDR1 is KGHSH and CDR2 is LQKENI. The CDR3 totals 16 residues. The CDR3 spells CASSPPPAGPPGELFF. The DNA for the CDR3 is TGTGCCAGCTCACCTCCCCCAGCGGGGCCCCCCGGGGAGCTGTTTTTT.

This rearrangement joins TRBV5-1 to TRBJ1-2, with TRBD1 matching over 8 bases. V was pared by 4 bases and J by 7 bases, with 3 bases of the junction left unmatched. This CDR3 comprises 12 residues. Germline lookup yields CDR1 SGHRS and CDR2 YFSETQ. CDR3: CASSPDRAGYTF. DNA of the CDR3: TGCGCCAGCAGCCCGGACAGGGCTGGCTACACCTTC.

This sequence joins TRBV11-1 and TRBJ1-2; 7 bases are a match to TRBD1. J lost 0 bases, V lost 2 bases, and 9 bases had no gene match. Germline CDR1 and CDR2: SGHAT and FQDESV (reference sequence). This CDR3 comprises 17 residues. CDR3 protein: CASSLNRGPTANYGYTF. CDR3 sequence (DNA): TGTGCCAGCAGCTTAAACAGGGGCCCGACAGCTAACTATGGCTACACCTTC.

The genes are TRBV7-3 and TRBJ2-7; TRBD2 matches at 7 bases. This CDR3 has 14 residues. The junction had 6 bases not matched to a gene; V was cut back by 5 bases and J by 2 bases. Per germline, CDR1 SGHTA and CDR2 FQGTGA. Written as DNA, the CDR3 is TGTGCCAGCAGCCCCGGGGGACTAACCTACGAGCAGTACTTC. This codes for CASSPGGLTYEQYF.

The CDR3 reads CASSFTGTGGYGYTF. The CDR3 DNA reads as TGCGCCAGCAGCTTCACCGGGACAGGGGGCTATGGCTACACCTTC. V gene TRBV5-1 combines with J gene TRBJ1-2, with 11 nucleotides matching TRBD1. The CDR3 consists of 15 residues. With 2 bases clipped from V and 4 bases from J, the junction kept 4 bases outside the gene matches. Germline-derived CDR1 and CDR2 are SGHRS and YFSETQ.

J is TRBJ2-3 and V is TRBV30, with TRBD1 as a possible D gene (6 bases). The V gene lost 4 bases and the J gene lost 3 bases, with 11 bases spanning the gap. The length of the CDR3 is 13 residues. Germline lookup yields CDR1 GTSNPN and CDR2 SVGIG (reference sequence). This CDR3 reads CAWNPGETDTQYF. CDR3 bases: TGTGCCTGGAACCCAGGGGAAACAGATACGCAGTATTTT.

The DNA of the CDR3 is TGTGCCAGCAGCCGGACGCAGGCTGTCTACGAGCAGTACTTC. Encoded protein: CASSRTQAVYEQYF. This sequence joins TRBV7-6 and TRBJ2-7, with D unclear. V lost 5 bases and J lost 3, with 14 bases in between. There are 14 residues in the CDR3. Per germline, CDR1 SGHVS and CDR2 FNYEAQ.

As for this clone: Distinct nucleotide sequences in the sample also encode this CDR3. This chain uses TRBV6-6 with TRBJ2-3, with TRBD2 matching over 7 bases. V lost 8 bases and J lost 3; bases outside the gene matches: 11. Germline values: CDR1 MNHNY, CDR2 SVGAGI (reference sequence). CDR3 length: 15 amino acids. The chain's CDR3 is CASGGGAGRTDTQYF. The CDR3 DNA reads TGTGCCAGCGGGGGTGGAGCGGGAAGGACAGATACGCAGTATTTT.

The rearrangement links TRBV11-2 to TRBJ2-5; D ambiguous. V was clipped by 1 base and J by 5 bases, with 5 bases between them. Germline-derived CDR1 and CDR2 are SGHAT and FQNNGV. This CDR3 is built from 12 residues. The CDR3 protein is CASSLVRETQYF. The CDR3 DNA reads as TGTGCCAGCAGCTTAGTGCGGGAGACCCAGTACTTC.

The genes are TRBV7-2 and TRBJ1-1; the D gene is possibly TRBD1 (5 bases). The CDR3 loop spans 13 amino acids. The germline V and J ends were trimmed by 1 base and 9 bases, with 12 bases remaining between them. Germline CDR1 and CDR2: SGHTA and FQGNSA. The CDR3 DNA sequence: TGTGCCAGCAGCTTAGTTCGGGGCCATCAAGCTTTCTTT. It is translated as CASSLVRGHQAFF. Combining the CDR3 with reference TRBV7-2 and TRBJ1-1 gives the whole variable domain GAGVSQSPSNKVTEKGKDVELRCDPISGHTALYWYRQSLGQGLEFLIYFQGNSAPDKSGLPSDRFSAERTGGSVSTLTIQRTQQEDSAVYLCASSLVRGHQAFFGQGTRLTVV.